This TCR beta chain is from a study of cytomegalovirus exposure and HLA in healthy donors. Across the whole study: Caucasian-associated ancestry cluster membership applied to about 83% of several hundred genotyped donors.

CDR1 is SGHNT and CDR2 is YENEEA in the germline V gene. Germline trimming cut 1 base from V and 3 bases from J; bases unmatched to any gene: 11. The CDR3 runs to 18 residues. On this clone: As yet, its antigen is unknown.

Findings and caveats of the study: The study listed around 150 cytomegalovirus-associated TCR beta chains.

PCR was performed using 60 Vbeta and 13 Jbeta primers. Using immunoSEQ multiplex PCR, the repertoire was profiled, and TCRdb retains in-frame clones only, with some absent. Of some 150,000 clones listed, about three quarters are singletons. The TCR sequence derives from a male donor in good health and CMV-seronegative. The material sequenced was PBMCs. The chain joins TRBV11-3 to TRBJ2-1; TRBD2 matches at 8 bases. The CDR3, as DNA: TGTGCCAGCAGCTTAGTCTTGTCGGGGGGGGACCTCTACAATGAGCAGTTCTTC. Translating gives CASSLVLSGGDLYNEQFF. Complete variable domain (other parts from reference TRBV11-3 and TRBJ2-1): EAGVVQSPRYKIIEKKQPVAFWCNPISGHNTLYWYLQNLGQGPELLIRYENEEAVDDSQLPKDRFSAERLKGVDSTLKIQPAELGDSAVYLCASSLVLSGGDLYNEQFFGPGTRLTVL.